This T cell receptor (beta chain) was captured by sequencing in a study of blood T cell repertoires in COVID-19. Across the study: The United States, Italy and Spain provided the acute and convalescent COVID-19 samples. Sources were T cells, B-cell-depleted T cells, or PBMCs; the material itself was cDNA or gDNA.

This table comes from immunoSEQ multiplex PCR, and its TCRdb copy is limited to in-frame clones, with some not included. This table holds roughly 70,000 clones, over 80% found once. This receptor was taken from a woman aged 80 or older with active COVID-19. Sequencing used peripheral blood.

CDR3 bases: TGTGCCACCAGCAGAGGAGGAGGCCCACCCGCCCCCTACGAGCAGTACTTC. Protein: CATSRGGGPPAPYEQYF. V is TRBV15 and J is TRBJ2-7; a weak D match, TRBD2 (5 bases). This CDR3 region has 17 residues. Germline values: CDR1 LNHNV, CDR2 YYDKDF (reference sequence). V was trimmed by 1 base and J by 2 bases, leaving 18 bases between them. The entire variable domain, with the rest obtained from reference TRBV15 and TRBJ2-7, is as follows: DAMVIQNPRYQVTQFGKPVTLSCSQTLNHNVMYWYQQKSSQAPKLLFHYYDKDFNNEADTPDNFQSRRPNTSFCFLDIRSPGLGDTAMYLCATSRGGGPPAPYEQYFGPGTRLTVT.